These T cell receptor beta chains were read from a single sample in a study of blood T cell repertoires in COVID-19. Sequencing was performed with immunoSEQ multiplex PCR; in TCRdb, only in-frame clones are kept and a portion is missing. The sample gives 100,000 or so clones, roughly 90% of which show up once; about 5.7% is in the top ten. The specimen was peripheral blood. These receptors all stem from a woman aged 45-59 years with COVID-19, enrolled during active disease. CDR3s include the opening cysteine and the closing phenylalanine or tryptophan. A D gene is named only where the DNA matches it firmly. Expanded clones are given a class, and other clones once, few, many or no size at all.

clone size | D gene | J gene | V gene | CDR3 protein | CDR3 DNA
NA | NA | TRBJ2-7 | TRBV6-2/TRBV6-3 | CASSHPGTTLGYEQYF | TGTGCCAGCAGCCACCCCGGGACAACCCTAGGCTACGAGCAGTACTTC
NA | NA | TRBJ2-5 | TRBV2 | CASSPATRASQETQYF | TGTGCCAGCAGTCCCGCCACTAGGGCGTCCCAAGAGACCCAGTACTTC
once | TRBD1 | TRBJ1-3 | TRBV7-6 | CASSTDRAYSGNTIYF | TGTGCCAGCAGCACCGACAGGGCCTACTCTGGAAACACCATATATTTT
NA | TRBD2 | TRBJ2-2 | TRBV7-7 | CASVGGAGELFF | TGTGCTAGCGTTGGGGGGGCCGGGGAGCTGTTTTTT
NA | TRBD2 | TRBJ2-1 | TRBV11-2 | CASTPGRGGDTYNEQFF | TGTGCCAGCACCCCCGGCCGCGGGGGGGATACCTACAATGAGCAGTTCTTC
NA | TRBD1 | TRBJ2-3 | TRBV20-1 | CSASGDRGRSTTDTQYF | TGCAGTGCTAGTGGGGACAGGGGGCGCAGTACGACAGATACGCAGTATTTT
NA | NA | TRBJ2-2 | TRBV5-1 | CASSLPWGEANTGELFF | TGCGCCAGCAGCTTGCCCTGGGGGGAGGCGAACACCGGGGAGCTGTTTTTT
NA | TRBD2 | TRBJ2-5 | TRBV28 | CATSGGPETQYF | TGTGCCACCTCGGGAGGGCCAGAGACCCAGTACTTC
NA | NA | TRBJ2-3 | TRBV6-2/TRBV6-3 | CASSYAASTDTQYF | TGTGCCAGCAGTTACGCGGCAAGCACAGATACGCAGTATTTT
NA | TRBD2 | TRBJ2-7 | TRBV4-3 | CASSPLAGGIHEQYF | TGCGCCAGCAGCCCATTAGCGGGGGGAATACACGAGCAGTACTTC
NA | NA | TRBJ1-3 | TRBV4-3 | CASSQVRGSGNTIYF | TGCGCCAGCAGCCAGGTACGCGGGTCTGGAAACACCATATATTTT
NA | TRBD1 | TRBJ2-2 | TRBV27 | CASSLEVVGTGFTGELFF | TGTGCCAGCAGTTTAGAGGTTGTGGGGACAGGATTCACCGGGGAGCTGTTTTTT
NA | TRBD1 | TRBJ2-3 | TRBV6-5 | CASTRGQGGGDTQYF | TGTGCCAGCACCCGTGGACAGGGAGGAGGGGATACGCAGTATTTT
NA | TRBD2 | TRBJ2-7 | TRBV2 | CASRLAGGNYEQYF | TGTGCCAGCAGACTAGCGGGGGGAAACTACGAGCAGTACTTC
once | NA | TRBJ1-1 | TRBV3-1/TRBV3-2 | CASSQAGQPNTEAFF | TGTGCCAGCAGCCAAGCGGGACAACCGAACACTGAAGCTTTCTTT
NA | NA | TRBJ1-1 | TRBV27 | CASSLSKGVGNTEAFF | TGTGCCAGCAGTTTAAGTAAGGGGGTTGGCAACACTGAAGCTTTCTTT